This T cell receptor (beta chain) was recovered during a study of cytomegalovirus exposure and HLA in healthy donors. To note about this clone: Its antigen is still unknown.

Germline assignment: CDR1 LNHNV and CDR2 YYDKDF (reference sequence). The V end was cut by 1 base, the J end by 0 bases, with 12 bases between. The CDR3 has 16 residues. Study-wide findings and caveats: Among TCR sequences, most were rare, though some public TCRs appeared in many donors.

TCRdb's copy holds only in-frame clones and misses some; the assay was immunoSEQ multiplex PCR. Among tens of thousands of clones listed, 96% were seen once. The J gene is TRBJ1-2, the V gene TRBV15, with D maybe TRBD1 (5 bases). Sequencing was performed on PBMCs. The sequence derives from a man aged 18 to 30 in good health and CMV-seronegative. The chain's CDR3 is CATSRARVVTNYGYTF. DNA of the CDR3: TGTGCCACCAGCAGAGCCAGGGTGGTAACTAACTATGGCTACACCTTC. Full variable domain (outside the CDR3, taken from reference TRBV15 and TRBJ1-2): DAMVIQNPRYQVTQFGKPVTLSCSQTLNHNVMYWYQQKSSQAPKLLFHYYDKDFNNEADTPDNFQSRRPNTSFCFLDIRSPGLGDTAMYLCATSRARVVTNYGYTFGSGTRLTVV.